This TCR beta chain was sequenced during a study of blood T cell repertoires in COVID-19. Study as a whole: Some COVID-19 samples were acute and others convalescent; all came from the United States, Italy and Spain. The analysed material was cDNA or gDNA that came from T cells, B-cell-depleted T cells, or PBMCs.

This clone was found once. Germline V gene data show CDR1 as MNHEY and CDR2 as SVGEGT. The V and J ends lost 2 bases and 1 base respectively, with 8 bases between them. CDR3 length equals 14 residues. Original handling: Reference gene primer amplification gave nucleated cell count estimates. TCRdb keeps only in-frame clones here, not all; method: immunoSEQ multiplex PCR. For V, J and clone size, that table is used; D and trimming come from the DNA. The sample lists approximately 90,000 clones; around 87% were seen once. The receptor was isolated from a human donor in a cohort sampled during active COVID-19. Source material: peripheral blood. The V call is TRBV6-2 or TRBV6-3, the J call TRBJ1-1, with a tentative D call TRBD1 (5 bases). CDR3 sequence reads: CASSYRTTNTEAFF. CDR3 coding DNA: TGTGCCAGCAGTTACAGGACAACGAACACTGAAGCTTTCTTT.